These T cell receptor beta chains were read from a single sample in a study of technical replicates of blood from several donors. Using immunoSEQ multiplex PCR, the repertoire was profiled, and TCRdb retains in-frame clones only, with some absent. Of tens of thousands of clones in the sample, around 92% were seen once. The sample taken for sequencing was T cells isolated from PBMCs. Every receptor here comes from a human donor in good health. Some clones in this sample may be carry-over from other donors' samples. Each CDR3 is given with its conserved first and last residue. The D gene is left open where the match is weak. Clone sizes are given selectively: once, few, many, or a class where the clone is expanded.

j_gene | v_gene | abundance | len | d_gene | CDR3nt | CDR3aa
TRBJ1-4 | TRBV30 | . | 14 | TRBD1 | TGTGCCTGGAGCGCCGACAGGGGGCTGGGAAAACTGTTTTTT | CAWSADRGLGKLFF
TRBJ2-1 | TRBV28 | once | 10 | . | TGTGCCAGCAGTTTGGGCGAGCAGTTCTTC | CASSLGEQFF
TRBJ2-1 | TRBV6-6 | . | 15 | TRBD2 | TGTGCCAGCCAGGTCGGCGCGGGGGGGCCAAATGAGCAGTTCTTC | CASQVGAGGPNEQFF
TRBJ2-2 | TRBV4-1 | . | 20 | TRBD1 | TGCGCCAGCAGCCAAGGAGAGTCCAGGGGGCTTATTGGGGCCTCCGGGGAGCTGTTTTTT | CASSQGESRGLIGASGELFF
TRBJ1-1 | TRBV7-3 | . | 15 | . | TGTGCCAGCAGCTTAATTCGCGGCAAGAACACTGAAGCTTTCTTT | CASSLIRGKNTEAFF
TRBJ2-7 | TRBV4-2 | . | 17 | TRBD1 | TGTGCCAGCAGCCATCCAATCCGGGACAGGGGATTTTACGAGCAGTACTTC | CASSHPIRDRGFYEQYF
TRBJ1-4 | TRBV2 | . | 17 | . | TGTGCCAGCAGTGACTCGTACAGCCTTGGGACTAATGAAAAACTGTTTTTT | CASSDSYSLGTNEKLFF
TRBJ2-7 | TRBV7-6 | once | 13 | . | TGTGCCAGCAGCCCTCGACAGGAAGGCGAGCAGTACTTC | CASSPRQEGEQYF
TRBJ1-5 | TRBV5-1 | . | 15 | . | TGCGCCAGCAGCTTAAGGGGGGGCGCGAATCAGCCCCAGCATTTT | CASSLRGGANQPQHF
TRBJ2-7 | TRBV30 | . | 14 | . | TGTGCCTGGAGCCTGTTTCAGGGTATCTCCGAGCAGTACTTC | CAWSLFQGISEQYF
TRBJ2-7 | TRBV7-9 | . | 14 | TRBD1 | TGTGCCAGCAGACAGGGGGCAGGATCCTACGAGCAGTACTTC | CASRQGAGSYEQYF
TRBJ2-7 | TRBV5-1 | once | 15 | TRBD1 | TGCGCCAGCAGCTTACCCGGGACAGGGTTGGGAGAGCAGTACTTC | CASSLPGTGLGEQYF
TRBJ2-7 | TRBV4-1 | . | 16 | . | TGCGCCAGCAGCCAAGATCTGGCGGGGCTGAGTTACGAGCAGTACTTC | CASSQDLAGLSYEQYF
TRBJ1-6 | TRBV27 | many | 14 | . | TGTGCCAGCAGTCCCACAGGCGTTCCTTCACCCCTCCACTTT | CASSPTGVPSPLHF
TRBJ2-1 | TRBV29-1 | once | 14 | . | TGCAGCGTTGGGAGGGGATATTCCTACAATGAGCAGTTCTTC | CSVGRGYSYNEQFF
TRBJ1-3 | TRBV27 | once | 14 | . | TGTGCCAGCAGTTTATCCCCCAATGGGGGACAAAGACATTTT | CASSLSPNGGQRHF
TRBJ2-3 | TRBV2 | . | 20 | TRBD2 | TGTGCCAGCACCGCACCCGGCGGGACTAGCGGGGGGGGTCTCCCAGATACGCAGTATTTT | CASTAPGGTSGGGLPDTQYF
TRBJ1-2 | TRBV27 | . | 15 | TRBD1 | TGTGCCAGCAGTATTCGACAGGGTTGGGTCTATGGCTACACCTTC | CASSIRQGWVYGYTF
TRBJ2-1 | TRBV27 | . | 17 | . | TGTGCCAGCAGTTCCCGCCCCACTAGTAAGGTAGAGGGTGAGCAGTTCTTC | CASSSRPTSKVEGEQFF
TRBJ2-7 | TRBV28 | . | 14 | TRBD1 | TGTGCCAGCAGTTTCTCAGGGGGCTGGTACGAGCAGTACTTC | CASSFSGGWYEQYF
TRBJ1-4 | TRBV29-1 | . | 13 | . | TGCAGCGCCCTTACAGGGCATAATGAAAAACTGTTTTTT | CSALTGHNEKLFF
TRBJ2-2 | TRBV28 | . | 15 | . | TGTGCCAGCAGCTTCGCGGGGACGAACACCGGGGAGCTGTTTTTT | CASSFAGTNTGELFF
TRBJ1-4 | TRBV6-5 | . | 15 | . | TGTGCCAGTCGGGGAGGGGGGGCAACTAATGAAAAACTGTTTTTT | CASRGGGATNEKLFF
TRBJ1-2 | TRBV4-1 | few | 15 | TRBD1 | TGCGCCAGCGGCCAAGAAGTACAGGGGGGATATGGCTACACCTTC | CASGQEVQGGYGYTF
TRBJ2-1 | TRBV2 | . | 15 | . | TGTGCCACCGTGGCCCCTCGGGGGACCAACAATGAGCAGTTCTTC | CATVAPRGTNNEQFF
TRBJ1-2 | TRBV30 | . | 14 | TRBD1 | TGTGCCTGGAGTGTACAGGCAGGGGGAAATGGCTACACCTTC | CAWSVQAGGNGYTF
TRBJ2-7 | TRBV4-1 | . | 17 | . | TGCGCCAGCAGCCAAGATACTTTGGGGGGAAGACGCTACGAGCAGTACTTC | CASSQDTLGGRRYEQYF
TRBJ1-4 | TRBV18 | . | 15 | . | TGTGCCAGCTCACCCCTGCGGCAGGGTCGGGAAAAACTGTTTTTT | CASSPLRQGREKLFF
TRBJ2-1 | TRBV7-7 | . | 13 | . | TGTGCTAGCAGCTACGACAGAAACAATGAGCAGTTCTTC | CASSYDRNNEQFF
TRBJ2-7 | TRBV29-1 | . | 14 | TRBD2 | TGCAGCGTTGAAGAGCGGGGGATCTCCTACGAGCAGTACTTC | CSVEERGISYEQYF
TRBJ2-7 | TRBV11-1 | . | 15 | TRBD2 | TGTGCCAGCAGCTTGTCGGCTAGCGGCTCCTACGAGCAGTACTTC | CASSLSASGSYEQYF
TRBJ2-7 | TRBV30 | . | 12 | TRBD1 | TGTGCCTGGGACAGGGGATCCTACGAGCAGTACTTC | CAWDRGSYEQYF
TRBJ2-1 | TRBV28 | . | 16 | . | TGTGCCAGCCGAGACACTTATGGCACAGGCCGAAATGAGCAGTTCTTC | CASRDTYGTGRNEQFF
TRBJ2-7 | TRBV11-3 | . | 12 | . | TGTGCCAGCAGCCCCAGTGGCTACGAGCAGTACTTC | CASSPSGYEQYF
TRBJ2-7 | TRBV4-1 | . | 16 | TRBD1 | TGCGCCAGCAGCCCTCGGGACAGGGGGCAACTTACGGAGCAGTACTTC | CASSPRDRGQLTEQYF
TRBJ2-5 | TRBV6-1 | . | 18 | . | TGTGCCAGCAGTGAATCCAGGAGGACCGTGGCCTTAGTAGAGACCCAGTACTTC | CASSESRRTVALVETQYF
TRBJ2-5 | TRBV29-1 | . | 14 | TRBD1 | TGCAGCGTCCAGGGGACAGCAGTACAAGAGACCCAGTACTTC | CSVQGTAVQETQYF
TRBJ2-7 | TRBV27 | . | 15 | TRBD2 | TGTGCCAGCAGTTTTGCGGGGGGGCCCGTATACGAGCAGTACTTC | CASSFAGGPVYEQYF
TRBJ2-1 | TRBV4-2 | . | 12 | . | TGTGCCAGCAGCCAAGATAGAAATGAGCAGTTCTTC | CASSQDRNEQFF
TRBJ1-2 | TRBV7-9 | . | 14 | TRBD1 | TGTGCCAGCAGTCAGACAGGGCTCGGCTATGGCTACACCTTC | CASSQTGLGYGYTF
TRBJ1-1 | TRBV9 | . | 14 | . | TGTGCCAGCAGCGTAGGCGGGGGTACCACTGAAGCTTTCTTT | CASSVGGGTTEAFF
TRBJ1-5 | TRBV10-2 | . | 18 | . | TGCGCCAGCAGCGGCCTTCTAGACAGGTGGAATTCCAATCAGCCCCAGCATTTT | CASSGLLDRWNSNQPQHF
TRBJ1-1 | TRBV28 | . | 16 | TRBD1 | TGTGCCAGCAGTATAGGGACAGGGATTTTGAACACTGAAGCTTTCTTT | CASSIGTGILNTEAFF
TRBJ2-2 | TRBV4-2 | . | 16 | TRBD2 | TGTGCCAGCAGCCAATTAGCGGGAGGGAACACCGGGGAGCTGTTTTTT | CASSQLAGGNTGELFF
TRBJ2-1 | TRBV6-5 | . | 16 | . | TGTGCCAGCAGTTACTCGCGGAGGGATGAGAACAATGAGCAGTTCTTC | CASSYSRRDENNEQFF
TRBJ2-7 | TRBV27 | . | 16 | TRBD2 | TGTGCCAGCAGCCGCGGGGCTAGCGGACAATCCTACGAGCAGTACTTC | CASSRGASGQSYEQYF
TRBJ1-5 | TRBV2 | few | 15 | . | TGTGCCAGCAGTGATGAGGGTGCCGGGCTTCAGCCCCAGCATTTT | CASSDEGAGLQPQHF
TRBJ1-1 | TRBV5-1 | . | 14 | . | TGCGCCAGCAGCTCCCGGGGATTGAACACTGAAGCTTTCTTT | CASSSRGLNTEAFF
TRBJ1-2 | TRBV11-3 | . | 15 | . | TGTGCCAGCAGCCCGGGATCGGACAGAGTCTATGGCTACACCTTC | CASSPGSDRVYGYTF
TRBJ1-3 | TRBV30 | . | 15 | TRBD1 | TGTGCCTGGAGTGTAGGGGCGGCAGGGGGGAACACCATATATTTT | CAWSVGAAGGNTIYF
TRBJ1-1 | TRBV27 | . | 16 | . | TGTGCCAGCAGTGTCCTTACGTACGGTATGAACACTGAAGCTTTCTTT | CASSVLTYGMNTEAFF
TRBJ2-7 | TRBV28 | . | 16 | TRBD2 | TGTGCCAGCAGTTCCCTGACTAGCGGGAGGAATTACGAGCAGTACTTC | CASSSLTSGRNYEQYF
TRBJ2-7 | TRBV27 | once | 15 | TRBD1 | TGTGCCAGCAGTTTCACAGGGACAGGCTTCTACGAGCAGTACTTC | CASSFTGTGFYEQYF
TRBJ2-5 | TRBV29-1 | . | 13 | . | TGCAGCGTTGAAGATGAGGCCCAAGAGACCCAGTACTTC | CSVEDEAQETQYF
TRBJ1-2 | TRBV6-1 | . | 13 | TRBD1 | TGTGCCAGCAGCGATACAGGGGCCTATGGCTACACCTTC | CASSDTGAYGYTF
TRBJ1-6 | TRBV5-6 | . | 14 | . | TGTGCCAGCGGGCGTGGGTCCTATAATTCACCCCTCCACTTT | CASGRGSYNSPLHF